The table lists the clone carrying this TCR beta chain with a count of one. Its antigen is unknown. CDR3 size: 16 residues. V was trimmed by 3 bases and J by 2 bases, leaving 14 bases between them. Germline lookup yields CDR1 ENHRY and CDR2 SYGVKD. The data stem from a study of blood T cells in healthy people across ages. Study-level results: Higher diversity, along with more naive CD4+ cells, distinguished long-lived donors from aged donors.

Then a second PCR, running roughly 7 to 11 cycles, was carried out with a sample-barcoded 5' primer and a J-beta primer mix. MiXCR, run by TCRdb on the 5' RACE reads, gives a single entry per CDR3 protein. This table holds hundreds of thousands of distinct CDR3 sequences, less than 35% found once. Aged about 6 to 90, donors were systemically healthy Caucasians from Russia. Sequences were obtained from blood. The clonotype was recovered from a woman older than 75 in good health. The chain combines TRBV10-3 with TRBJ1-5, with D possibly matching TRBD1 (5 bases). Written as DNA, the CDR3 is TGTGCCATCAGTGATTGGGGGTATCAGGGCAATCAGCCCCAGCATTTT. It codes for CAISDWGYQGNQPQHF.